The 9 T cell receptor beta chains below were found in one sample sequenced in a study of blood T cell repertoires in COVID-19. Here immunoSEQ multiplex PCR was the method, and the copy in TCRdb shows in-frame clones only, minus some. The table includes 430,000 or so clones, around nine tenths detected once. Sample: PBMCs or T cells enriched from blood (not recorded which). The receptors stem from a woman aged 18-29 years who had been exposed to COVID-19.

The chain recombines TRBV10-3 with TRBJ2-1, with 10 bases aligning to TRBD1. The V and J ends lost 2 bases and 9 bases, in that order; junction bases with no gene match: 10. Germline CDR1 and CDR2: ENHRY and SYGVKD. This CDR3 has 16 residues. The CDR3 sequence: CAISEPRTGGESEQFF. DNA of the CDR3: TGTGCCATCAGTGAGCCCCGGACAGGGGGGGAAAGTGAGCAGTTCTTC.

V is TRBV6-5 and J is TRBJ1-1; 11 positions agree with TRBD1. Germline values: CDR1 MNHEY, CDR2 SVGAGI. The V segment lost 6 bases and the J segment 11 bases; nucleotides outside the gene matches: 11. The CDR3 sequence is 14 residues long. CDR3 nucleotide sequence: TGTGCCAGCAGGGGAGGGACAGGGGGGAGTTGGGCTTTCTTT. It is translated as CASRGGTGGSWAFF.

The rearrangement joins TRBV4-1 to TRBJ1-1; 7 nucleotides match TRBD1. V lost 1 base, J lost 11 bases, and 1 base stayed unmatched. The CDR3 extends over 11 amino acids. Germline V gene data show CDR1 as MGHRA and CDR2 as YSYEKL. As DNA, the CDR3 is TGCGCCAGCAGCCAAGCAGGGGGGGCTTTCTTT. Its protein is CASSQAGGAFF.

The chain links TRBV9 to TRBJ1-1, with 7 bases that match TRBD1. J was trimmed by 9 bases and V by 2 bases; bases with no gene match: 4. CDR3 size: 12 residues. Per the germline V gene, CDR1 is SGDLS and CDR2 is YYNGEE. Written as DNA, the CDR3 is TGTGCCAGCAGCGTGGCAGGGGGTAAAGCTTTCTTT. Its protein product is CASSVAGGKAFF.

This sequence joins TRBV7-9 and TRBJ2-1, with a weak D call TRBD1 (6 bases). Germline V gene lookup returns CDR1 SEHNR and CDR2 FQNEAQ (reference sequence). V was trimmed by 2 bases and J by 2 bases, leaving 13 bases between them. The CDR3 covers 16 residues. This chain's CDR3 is CASSLKTGLTYNEQFF. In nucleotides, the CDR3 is TGTGCCAGCAGCTTAAAAACAGGGCTCACCTACAATGAGCAGTTCTTC. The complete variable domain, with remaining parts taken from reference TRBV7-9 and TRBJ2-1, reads DTGVSQNPRHKITKRGQNVTFRCDPISEHNRLYWYRQTLGQGPEFLTYFQNEAQLEKSRLLSDRFSAERPKGSFSTLEIQRTEQGDSAMYLCASSLKTGLTYNEQFFGPGTRLTVL.

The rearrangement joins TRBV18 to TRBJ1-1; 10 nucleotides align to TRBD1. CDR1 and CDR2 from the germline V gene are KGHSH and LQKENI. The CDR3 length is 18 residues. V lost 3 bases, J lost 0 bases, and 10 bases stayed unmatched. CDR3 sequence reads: CASSPRTGGNLVNTEAFF. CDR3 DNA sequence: TGTGCCAGCTCACCGAGGACAGGGGGAAATTTGGTGAACACTGAAGCTTTCTTT.

The CDR3 nucleotides are TGTGCCAGCACCCGGGACAGGCTCCTTAACTATGGCTACACCTTC. Translating it yields CASTRDRLLNYGYTF. The chain links TRBV5-4 to TRBJ1-2; 8 bases agree with TRBD1. Germline assignment: CDR1 SGHNT and CDR2 YYREEE (reference sequence). The ends lost 6 bases at V and 1 base at J; junction bases unmatched: 8. The CDR3 has 15 residues.

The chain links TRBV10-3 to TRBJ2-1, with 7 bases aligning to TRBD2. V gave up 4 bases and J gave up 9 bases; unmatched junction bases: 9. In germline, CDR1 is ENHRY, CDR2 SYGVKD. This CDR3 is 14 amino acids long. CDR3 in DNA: TGTGCCATCAGTGCGACGGGAGGACGGGGTGAGCAGTTCTTC. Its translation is CAISATGGRGEQFF.

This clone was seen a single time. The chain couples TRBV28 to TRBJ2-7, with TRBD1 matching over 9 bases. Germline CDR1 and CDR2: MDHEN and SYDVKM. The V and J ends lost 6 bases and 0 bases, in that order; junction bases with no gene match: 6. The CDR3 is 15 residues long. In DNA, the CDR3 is TGTGCCAGCAGAACCGGGACAGGGAGCTCCTACGAGCAGTACTTC. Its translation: CASRTGTGSSYEQYF.